Below, 16 T cell receptor beta chains from the same sample are listed, as sequenced in a study of blood T cell repertoires in COVID-19. Profiled with immunoSEQ multiplex PCR; TCRdb holds only in-frame clones, not every one. The sample has over 400,000 clones, about 88% seen once. Sequencing was done on a sample of PBMCs or T cells enriched from blood (not recorded which). These receptors all come from a woman in her fifties or sixties who had recovered from COVID-19.

This chain joins TRBV19 and TRBJ1-6; D not resolved. The V end lost 7 bases, the J end lost 0 bases, and 16 bases lay between the germline ends. Germline CDR1 reads LNHDA; CDR2 reads SQIVND (reference sequence). There are 17 residues in the CDR3. CDR3 sequence (DNA): TGTGCCAGTACCCGAGGAGGGTTGGGCTCCTATAATTCACCCCTCCACTTT. It specifies CASTRGGLGSYNSPLHF.

The chain uses TRBV5-4 and TRBJ1-6; possible D gene TRBD1, 5 bases. Germline V gene sequence: CDR1 SGHNT, CDR2 YYREEE (reference sequence). This CDR3 comprises 16 residues. The V end lost 6 bases, the J end lost 2 bases, and 15 bases lay between the germline ends. CDR3 in DNA: TGTGCCAGCAACTCGGGTGGGGGGACCTATAATTCACCCCTCCACTTT. Translated, it gives CASNSGGGTYNSPLHF.

The chain has TRBV11-3 and TRBJ1-6; D is undetermined. CDR3 size: 14 residues. Trimming cost V 4 bases and J 10 bases, with 14 bases left between them. Germline lookup yields CDR1 SGHNT and CDR2 YENEEA. CDR3 nucleotide sequence: TGTGCCAGCAGCTCCGAGATGGGGAGGTCACCCCTCCACTTT. Its protein product is CASSSEMGRSPLHF.

In DNA form, the CDR3 reads TGTGCCAGCAGTTCAGGGGGCACGAACACCGGGGAGCTGTTTTTT. It encodes CASSSGGTNTGELFF. The chain joins TRBV7-9 to TRBJ2-2; TRBD1 matches 8 bases. V trimming: 6 bases; J trimming: 0 bases; junction bases outside the gene matches: 3. CDR1 is SEHNR and CDR2 is FQNEAQ in the germline V gene (reference sequence). The length of the CDR3 is 15 residues.

CDR3 residues: CASSDQPLYNEQFF. DNA for the CDR3: TGTGCCAGCAGCGACCAACCACTTTACAATGAGCAGTTCTTC. The chain employs TRBV6-4 and TRBJ2-1, with unresolved D. The CDR3 covers 14 residues. Germline CDR1 MRHNA, CDR2 SNTAGT. Trimming left V 6 bases short and J 4 bases short, with 13 bases between.

The rearrangement uses TRBV3-1 (or the pseudogene TRBV3-2) and TRBJ1-2; 8 bases agree with TRBD1. The CDR3 runs to 14 residues. V shed 4 bases, J shed 6 bases, and the junction held 7 bases outside the gene matches. Germline lookup yields CDR1 LGHDT and CDR2 YNNKEL (reference sequence). The CDR3: CASSRGQGENGYTF. CDR3 bases: TGTGCCAGCAGCCGCGGACAGGGAGAGAATGGCTACACCTTC.

The genes are TRBV20-1 and TRBJ2-1; a weak D match, TRBD1 (6 bases). The CDR3 has 10 amino acids. V lost 2 bases and J lost 10, with 6 bases in between. Germline lookup yields CDR1 DFQATT and CDR2 SNEGSKA (reference sequence). The CDR3 nucleotides are TGCAGTGCTAGAACAGGGGAGCAGTTCTTC. Amino acid sequence: CSARTGEQFF.

This clone was detected a few times. This chain connects TRBV2 to TRBJ2-2; 9 bases agree with TRBD1. The CDR3 length is 15 residues. Germline V gene sequence: CDR1 SNHLY, CDR2 FYNNEI. The trim removed 3 bases at V and 5 bases at J, leaving 4 bases unmatched. Here the CDR3 DNA reads TGTGCCAGCAGTGAGGGACAGGGCAGGACCGGGGAGCTGTTTTTT. This codes for CASSEGQGRTGELFF.

The genes are TRBV29-1 and TRBJ1-1; a possible D gene is TRBD1 (5 bases). The germline gives CDR1 SQVTM, CDR2 ANQGSEA. Trimming took off 3 bases at V and 0 bases at J, with 11 bases between the two ends. This CDR3 comprises 14 residues. The CDR3 DNA reads as TGCAGCGTTGAGGCTAAGACAGTGAACACTGAAGCTTTCTTT. Protein: CSVEAKTVNTEAFF.

This clone was observed at least ten times. The rearrangement joins TRBV20-1 to TRBJ1-5; D call uncertain. The ends were cut back, 3 bases at V and 8 bases at J, with 8 bases in the middle. The CDR3 totals 11 residues. Germline V lookup: CDR1 DFQATT, CDR2 SNEGSKA (reference sequence). CDR3 coding DNA: TGCAGTGCTAGTGGCGGTAAGCCCCAGCATTTT. Its translation is CSASGGKPQHF.

The J gene is TRBJ2-2, the V gene TRBV3-1 (or the pseudogene TRBV3-2); D not certain. Trimming pared 3 bases from V and 3 bases from J, leaving 8 bases between. The CDR3 spans 14 residues. CDR1 LGHDT and CDR2 YNNKEL come from the germline V gene (reference sequence). CDR3 in DNA: TGTGCCAGCAGCCACAACTCCTACACCGGGGAGCTGTTTTTT. It encodes CASSHNSYTGELFF.

This clone was counted between two and nine times. The V gene is TRBV4-1, the J gene TRBJ1-3; TRBD1 agrees at 9 bases. With 2 bases clipped from V and 4 bases from J, the junction kept 6 bases outside the gene matches. The length of the CDR3 is 16 residues. Germline assignment: CDR1 MGHRA and CDR2 YSYEKL. CDR3 sequence: CASSQLTGGTGNTIYF. The CDR3 region has the DNA TGCGCCAGCAGCCAACTAACAGGGGGCACCGGAAACACCATATATTTT.

This clone was found once. This sequence joins TRBV29-1 and TRBJ1-2; D is unresolved. CDR1 and CDR2 from the germline V gene are SQVTM and ANQGSEA. V lost 8 bases to trimming and J lost 4 bases, with 17 bases between them. There are 13 residues in the CDR3. The CDR3 loop reads CSLRGDQSYGYTF. DNA for the CDR3: TGCAGCCTACGCGGGGATCAATCCTATGGCTACACCTTC.

J is TRBJ1-1 and V is TRBV5-8; 10 positions match TRBD1. The CDR3 totals 15 residues. The germline V gene has CDR1 SGHTS and CDR2 YDEGEE. The J segment lost 1 base and the V segment lost 3 bases, leaving 3 bases of the junction unmatched. The CDR3, as DNA: TGTGCCAGCAGCTCAGGGGACAGGGGGAACACTGAAGCTTTCTTT. This sequence encodes CASSSGDRGNTEAFF.

V usage is TRBV11-2 and J usage is TRBJ2-5, with 10 bases aligning to TRBD1. From germline, CDR1 is SGHAT and CDR2 FQNNGV. The CDR3 runs 16 residues. After removal of 3 bases from V and 3 bases from J, the junction contained 7 bases not matched to a gene. The CDR3 nucleotides are TGTGCCAGCAGCTTTGGGGACAGGGGAGGCAAAGAGACCCAGTACTTC. It is translated as CASSFGDRGGKETQYF.

This clone was observed a handful of times. The V and J genes are TRBV5-1 and TRBJ1-2; D unresolved. CDR1 and CDR2 from the germline V gene are SGHRS and YFSETQ. V dropped 4 bases and J dropped 8 bases, with 12 bases sitting between them. The CDR3 runs to 12 residues. CDR3 sequence reads: CASSGYRDGYTF. The CDR3 nucleotides are TGCGCCAGCAGCGGTTACAGAGACGGCTACACCTTC. The full variable domain, rest sourced from reference TRBV5-1 and TRBJ1-2, is KAGVTQTPRYLIKTRGQQVTLSCSPISGHRSVSWYQQTPGQGLQFLFEYFSETQRNKGNFPGRFSGRQFSNSRSEMNVSTLELGDSALYLCASSGYRDGYTFGSGTRLTVV.